This TCR beta chain was found in a study of blood T cell repertoires in COVID-19 (dated by TCRdb to 2018 to 2021). Regarding the complete study: Collaborator samples came from the United States, Italy and Spain and covered acute and convalescent phases of COVID-19. The prospective study material was composed of cDNA or gDNA derived from T cells, B-cell-depleted T cells, or PBMCs. HLA class I and class II types, where available, came from metadata supplied by the sample provider rather than from assay-based typing. The samples were drawn from two sources: the first 160 participants of the ongoing ImmuneRACE study, and fewer than 1,500 subjects contributed by 6 global collaborators. The repertoires were released in a freely available public database intended as a resource for research on the immune response to SARS-CoV-2. Sample metadata almost always included a de-identified subject ID, COVID-19 status, age in years and sex. Deeply sampled blood TCRbeta repertoires from subjects exposed to, actively infected with, or recovered from COVID-19 were included in the dataset.

The paper's findings and limits, for the study overall: The amount of clinical and demographic metadata varied by source and participant and was provided uncurated.

Including cysteine and phenylalanine, the CDR3 has 18 amino acids. Only the CDR3 portion is preserved as DNA: 54 bases, with reading frame beginning at the first base. V loses 0 bases of germline sequence and J loses 0 bases, and the interval between the two ends is 16 bases. Reading the germline V gene gives CDR1 SGHRS and CDR2 YFSETQ. TCRbeta CDR3 regions were amplified from genomic DNA by means of the immunoSEQ Assay, a bias-controlled multiplex PCR. The original methods were these. The number of nucleated cells in each sample was estimated from the amplification of reference gene primers within the assay. To quantify the absolute abundance of each unique TCRbeta CDR3 rearrangement, sequence reads were collapsed and filtered. For each sample, productive Simpson clonality was calculated as the square root of Simpson's diversity index across productive rearrangements. TCRdb stores this immuneACCESS table with in-frame sequences only. Part of the clones is absent; in the studies checked, under half of the shortfall reflects unresolved V genes, and no reason is known for the rest. V and J calls and clone size are those listed in that table; D and trimming were worked out from the DNA. In all, the sample holds 120,000 or so clones, and approximately 68% of those were seen once. Together, the top ten hold under 10% of the sample.

On this clone itself: This clone's antigen is unknown. No qualities accompany the bases; no much larger clone lies one base away.

Whole blood was collected in K2EDTA tubes by collaborating institutions according to the institutions' own protocols. Collaborator samples were shipped for TCRbeta analysis as frozen whole blood, isolated PBMCs, or DNA extracted from either sample type. The V gene is TRBV5-1 and the J gene is TRBJ2-1; no D segment can be confidently identified. Sample: peripheral blood. The sequence was obtained from a woman aged 55 to 70 with acute or convalescent COVID-19. The DNA sequence reads TGCGCCAGCAGCTTGGGGCTCTTGCCCTTAACCTCCTACAATGAGCAGTTCTTC. This gives the protein CASSLGLLPLTSYNEQFF.